These 30 T cell receptor beta chains share one sample of origin, sequenced in a study of blood T cell repertoires in COVID-19. Repertoires were generated with immunoSEQ multiplex PCR, while TCRdb's copy carries only in-frame clones and drops some. The sample contains about 210,000 clones, around 84% of which appear only once. The material sequenced was peripheral blood. These receptors came from a human donor in a cohort sampled during active COVID-19.

This chain connects TRBV10-3 to TRBJ1-3; TRBD1 matches at 7 bases. This CDR3 is 15 amino acids long. Germline CDR1 and CDR2: ENHRY and SYGVKD. V gave up 4 bases and J gave up 1 base; unmatched junction bases: 4. The CDR3 loop reads CAISAGTESGNTIYF. The CDR3, as DNA: TGTGCCATCAGTGCCGGGACAGAGTCTGGAAACACCATATATTTT.

The V call is TRBV12-3 or TRBV12-4, the J call TRBJ1-2, with D perhaps matching TRBD1 (6 bases). The CDR3 extends over 12 amino acids. V shed 3 bases and J shed 8 bases, with 10 bases lying between them. DNA for the CDR3: TGTGCCAGCAGTTTGACAGGCCGGGGCTACACCTTC. Protein product: CASSLTGRGYTF.

This chain links TRBV3-1 (or the pseudogene TRBV3-2) with TRBJ1-3; D gene unclear. The V and J ends lost 4 bases and 6 bases respectively, with 4 bases between them. The CDR3 extends over 11 amino acids. CDR1 LGHDT and CDR2 YNNKEL come from the germline V gene (reference sequence). The CDR3 coding sequence is TGTGCCAGCAGCCTATTAAACACCATATATTTT. Amino acid sequence: CASSLLNTIYF.

This clone was recorded many times. The V call is TRBV2, the J call TRBJ2-5, with 9 nucleotides matching TRBD2. The junction had 20 bases not matched to a gene; V was cut back by 8 bases and J by 1 base. This CDR3 comprises 19 residues. Germline values: CDR1 SNHLY, CDR2 FYNNEI. CDR3 loop: CASSVFGAGGPSSQETQYF. The CDR3 bases are TGTGCCAGCTCGGTCTTTGGGGCGGGAGGGCCCTCTTCCCAAGAGACCCAGTACTTC.

The chain is built from TRBV5-1 and TRBJ2-1, with D tentatively TRBD2 (5 bases). Trimming removed 4 bases from V and 9 bases from J, with 14 bases in between. The CDR3 has 13 residues. Germline V gene sequence: CDR1 SGHRS, CDR2 YFSETQ. The CDR3 protein is CASSRQRRGEQFF. The CDR3 DNA reads TGCGCCAGCAGCCGCCAGCGACGGGGTGAGCAGTTCTTC. The full variable domain, completed using reference TRBV5-1 and TRBJ2-1, is KAGVTQTPRYLIKTRGQQVTLSCSPISGHRSVSWYQQTPGQGLQFLFEYFSETQRNKGNFPGRFSGRQFSNSRSEMNVSTLELGDSALYLCASSRQRRGEQFFGPGTRLTVL.

This clone is deemed medium-sized. The chain recombines TRBV30 with TRBJ2-2, with D possibly TRBD2 on 6 matching bases. Germline CDR1 and CDR2: GTSNPN and SVGIG (reference sequence). The CDR3 is made up of 14 amino acids. Trimming stripped 3 bases from V and 6 bases from J, with 14 bases between. In DNA form, the CDR3 reads TGTGCCTGGAGGGGGGAGGTGGATGCCGGGGAGCTGTTTTTT. Protein: CAWRGEVDAGELFF.

This chain links TRBV20-1 with TRBJ2-2; weak D call: TRBD2 (7 bases). This CDR3 is built from 14 residues. With 3 bases removed from V and 4 bases from J, the gap between germline ends came to 12 bases. In germline, CDR1 is DFQATT, CDR2 SNEGSKA (reference sequence). The CDR3: CSASWGGRTGELFF. DNA of the CDR3: TGCAGTGCTAGTTGGGGGGGCCGCACCGGGGAGCTGTTTTTT.

The chain is built from TRBV6-5 and TRBJ2-7; 13 bases agree with TRBD2. The CDR3 loop spans 13 amino acids. Per the germline V gene, CDR1 is MNHEY and CDR2 is SVGAGI. The junction had 0 bases not matched to a gene; V was cut back by 8 bases and J by 2 bases. Here the CDR3 reads CASGTSGTYEQYF. The CDR3 DNA reads TGTGCCAGCGGGACTAGCGGGACCTACGAGCAGTACTTC.

The CDR3 sequence: CASSFKLINSPLHF. The CDR3 DNA reads as TGTGCCAGCAGCTTTAAACTGATTAATTCACCCCTCCACTTT. This chain connects TRBV11-2 to TRBJ1-6; D is uncertain. The V end was cut by 3 bases, the J end by 6 bases, with 9 bases between. The CDR3 runs 14 residues. CDR1 and CDR2 from the germline V gene are SGHAT and FQNNGV.

The chain combines TRBV18 with TRBJ2-5, with TRBD2 matching over 9 bases. The CDR3 has 17 residues. CDR1 is KGHSH and CDR2 is LQKENI in the germline V gene. Losses at the gene ends were 0 bases for V and 5 bases for J; bases not matched to a gene: 10. In DNA form, the CDR3 reads TGTGCCAGCTCACCACCGCAGGATAGCGGGAGTATCGAGACCCAGTACTTC. Its translation: CASSPPQDSGSIETQYF.

This chain links TRBV2 with TRBJ2-7; D possibly corresponds to TRBD2 (5 bases). The ends were cut back, 6 bases at V and 2 bases at J, with 17 bases in the middle. Looked up from germline, CDR1 is SNHLY and CDR2 is FYNNEI. This CDR3 is built from 15 residues. CDR3 residues: CASSPQEVLTYEQYF. DNA of the CDR3: TGTGCCAGCAGCCCCCAGGAGGTTCTGACCTACGAGCAGTACTTC.

This clone was observed a few times. Other DNA sequences of this sample code for an identical CDR3. The rearrangement joins TRBV30 to TRBJ1-1; the D is unclear. The CDR3 has 13 residues. V lost 3 bases and J lost 1, with 9 bases in between. CDR1 is GTSNPN, CDR2 SVGIG, per germline (reference sequence). CDR3 residues: CAWRLTRNTEAFF. The CDR3 DNA reads as TGTGCCTGGAGACTGACAAGGAACACTGAAGCTTTCTTT.

The V call is TRBV18, the J call TRBJ2-2; TRBD1 is a possible D gene (5 bases). The CDR3 has 15 residues. The germline V gene encodes CDR1 KGHSH and CDR2 LQKENI. V lost 8 bases and J 1 base, leaving 14 bases between the germline ends. CDR3 bases: TGTGCCAGCCTTCCGGCCACAGGGAACACCGGGGAGCTGTTTTTT. Protein product: CASLPATGNTGELFF.

This chain joins TRBV29-1 and TRBJ2-7; TRBD2 might be the D (6 bases). This CDR3 has 10 amino acids. CDR1 and CDR2 (germline): SQVTM, ANQGSEA. Deletions cut 4 bases from V and 8 bases from J, with 9 bases between. CDR3 sequence (DNA): TGCAGCGTTGTGGAGGGACAGCAGTACTTC. This codes for CSVVEGQQYF.

With regard to this clone: Other DNA sequences in this sample translate to the same CDR3. The J gene is TRBJ2-3, the V gene TRBV5-1; 8 bases match TRBD2. V was clipped by 4 bases and J by 0 bases; unmatched bases: 4. Germline V gene lookup returns CDR1 SGHRS and CDR2 YFSETQ. CDR3 size: 15 residues. The CDR3 sequence is CASSLAGRSTDTQYF. CDR3 sequence (DNA): TGCGCCAGCAGCCTAGCGGGTCGGAGCACAGATACGCAGTATTTT. Drawing the rest from reference TRBV5-1 and TRBJ2-3, the complete variable domain is KAGVTQTPRYLIKTRGQQVTLSCSPISGHRSVSWYQQTPGQGLQFLFEYFSETQRNKGNFPGRFSGRQFSNSRSEMNVSTLELGDSALYLCASSLAGRSTDTQYFGPGTRLTVL.

This CDR3 is CASSFDRGYNSPLHF. CDR3 bases: TGCGCCAGCAGCTTCGACAGGGGCTATAATTCACCCCTCCACTTT. The V and J genes are TRBV5-1 and TRBJ1-6, with 8 nucleotides matching TRBD1. The CDR3 has 15 residues. Germline V gene data show CDR1 as SGHRS and CDR2 as YFSETQ. The ends lost 2 bases at V and 3 bases at J; junction bases unmatched: 1.

The chain carries TRBV3-1 (or the pseudogene TRBV3-2) and TRBJ2-7; D might be TRBD2 (6 bases). This CDR3 comprises 13 residues. Germline V lookup: CDR1 LGHDT, CDR2 YNNKEL (reference sequence). Trimming took 1 base from V and 6 from J, leaving 10 bases between them. The CDR3 coding sequence is TGTGCCAGCAGCCAAGTACCCGGGAGCGAGCAGTACTTC. Translation gives CASSQVPGSEQYF.

This rearrangement joins TRBV7-9 to TRBJ1-2, with 7 bases fitting TRBD1. Germline V gives CDR1 SEHNR, CDR2 FQNEAQ (reference sequence). The CDR3 runs to 14 residues. With V trimmed by 5 bases and J by 6 bases, 9 bases remained unmatched. The chain's CDR3 is CASSPRDSLNGYTF. The CDR3 DNA follows: TGTGCCAGCAGCCCCCGGGACAGCCTAAATGGCTACACCTTC. The whole variable domain, filled in from reference TRBV7-9 and TRBJ1-2, reads DTGVSQNPRHKITKRGQNVTFRCDPISEHNRLYWYRQTLGQGPEFLTYFQNEAQLEKSRLLSDRFSAERPKGSFSTLEIQRTEQGDSAMYLCASSPRDSLNGYTFGSGTRLTVV.

The table lists this clone with a few counts. This chain links TRBV27 with TRBJ1-2; D call uncertain. CDR1 is MNHEY, CDR2 SMNVEV, per germline (reference sequence). The CDR3 spans 13 residues. Trimming cost V 3 bases and J 1 base, with 6 bases left between them. The CDR3: CASSFSGNYGYTF. CDR3 in DNA: TGTGCCAGCAGTTTTTCGGGTAACTATGGCTACACCTTC.

The chain combines TRBV2 with TRBJ2-5; D might be TRBD2 (5 bases). Trimming removed 1 base at V and 5 bases at J, with 14 bases between. The CDR3 spans 15 residues. The germline V gene encodes CDR1 SNHLY and CDR2 FYNNEI. The CDR3 DNA follows: TGTGCCAGCAGTGAAGAAGTGACTATAGGGGAGACCCAGTACTTC. Its translation is CASSEEVTIGETQYF.

This rearrangement joins TRBV5-6 to TRBJ2-1; no clear D. Between the trimmed V and J ends, which lost 0 bases and 0 bases, there was a span of 7 bases. Germline V lookup: CDR1 SGHDT, CDR2 YYEEEE. This CDR3 is 15 amino acids long. The CDR3 protein is CASSLESDSYNEQFF. DNA for the CDR3: TGTGCCAGCAGCTTGGAGTCAGACTCCTACAATGAGCAGTTCTTC.

The chain couples TRBV28 to TRBJ2-2; D is possibly TRBD2 (6 bases). V was trimmed by 5 bases and J by 4 bases, leaving 11 bases between them. This CDR3 is 14 amino acids long. Germline V lookup: CDR1 MDHEN, CDR2 SYDVKM. The CDR3 here is CASSEGTVTGELFF. CDR3 sequence (DNA): TGTGCCAGCAGTGAAGGGACTGTCACCGGGGAGCTGTTTTTT.

The CDR3 sequence is CASSYSAREGKGIDKNIQYF. CDR3 sequence (DNA): TGTGCCAGCAGTTACTCGGCTCGGGAAGGGAAGGGTATCGACAAAAACATTCAGTACTTC. The J gene is TRBJ2-4, the V gene TRBV6-2 or TRBV6-3, with D perhaps matching TRBD2 (5 bases). The germline V gene encodes CDR1 MNHEY and CDR2 SVGEGT. V gave up 0 bases and J gave up 3 bases, with 24 bases separating them. The CDR3 is 20 residues long.

V gene TRBV24-1 combines with J gene TRBJ1-2; TRBD1 matches 7 bases. V lost 3 bases to trimming and J lost 8 bases; unmatched junction nucleotides: 5. Looked up from germline, CDR1 is KGHDR and CDR2 is SFDVKD. The CDR3 consists of 13 residues. CDR3 DNA sequence: TGTGCCACCAGTGATCCCGACAGGGACGGCTACACCTTC. Encoded protein: CATSDPDRDGYTF.

The chain recombines TRBV3-1 (or the pseudogene TRBV3-2) with TRBJ2-1; weak D call: TRBD2 (5 bases). The length of the CDR3 is 15 residues. Looked up from germline, CDR1 is LGHDT and CDR2 is YNNKEL (reference sequence). Trimming removed 8 bases from V and 4 bases from J, with 18 bases in between. This chain's CDR3 is CASYPGGGGYNEQFF. As DNA, the CDR3 is TGTGCCAGCTACCCAGGAGGCGGAGGTTACAATGAGCAGTTCTTC.

This chain links TRBV5-4 with TRBJ1-2, with D possibly being TRBD1 (6 bases). V lost 4 bases and J lost 0, with 13 bases in between. The CDR3 runs 15 residues. Per the germline V gene, CDR1 is SGHNT and CDR2 is YYREEE (reference sequence). The CDR3 sequence is CASSPSWDTNYGYTF. The CDR3 coding sequence is TGTGCCAGCAGCCCGAGTTGGGACACTAACTATGGCTACACCTTC.

This rearrangement joins TRBV19 to TRBJ1-1; no firm D call. In germline, CDR1 is LNHDA, CDR2 SQIVND (reference sequence). This CDR3 region has 16 residues. V lost 5 bases and J 1 base, leaving 17 bases between the germline ends. Written as DNA, the CDR3 is TGTGCCAGTAGTTCAGGAGGTTCAGCGGAGAACACTGAAGCTTTCTTT. Translation: CASSSGGSAENTEAFF.

J is TRBJ1-3 and V is TRBV28; D is undetermined. Germline V gives CDR1 MDHEN, CDR2 SYDVKM. Trimming pared 6 bases from V and 0 bases from J, leaving 6 bases between. The CDR3 is 13 residues long. Written as DNA, the CDR3 is TGTGCCAGCAGCCGGAGCTCTGGAAACACCATATATTTT. This sequence encodes CASSRSSGNTIYF.

This chain's CDR3 is CASSFTRLAYEQYF. In DNA form, the CDR3 reads TGTGCCAGCAGTTTTACCAGGTTGGCCTACGAGCAGTACTTC. The J gene is TRBJ2-7, the V gene TRBV28; D uncertain. This CDR3 has 14 amino acids. The germline V and J ends were trimmed by 3 bases and 2 bases, with 11 bases remaining between them. Germline V gene lookup returns CDR1 MDHEN and CDR2 SYDVKM.

This clone turned up a few times. The chain uses TRBV6-1 and TRBJ2-3; TRBD1 might be the D (6 bases). The CDR3 has 15 amino acids. Trimming removed 8 bases from V and 4 bases from J, with 19 bases in between. Germline-derived CDR1 and CDR2 are MNHNS and SASEGT. CDR3: CASAKGQGLADTQYF. The CDR3 region has the DNA TGTGCCAGCGCCAAGGGGCAGGGGCTGGCAGATACGCAGTATTTT.